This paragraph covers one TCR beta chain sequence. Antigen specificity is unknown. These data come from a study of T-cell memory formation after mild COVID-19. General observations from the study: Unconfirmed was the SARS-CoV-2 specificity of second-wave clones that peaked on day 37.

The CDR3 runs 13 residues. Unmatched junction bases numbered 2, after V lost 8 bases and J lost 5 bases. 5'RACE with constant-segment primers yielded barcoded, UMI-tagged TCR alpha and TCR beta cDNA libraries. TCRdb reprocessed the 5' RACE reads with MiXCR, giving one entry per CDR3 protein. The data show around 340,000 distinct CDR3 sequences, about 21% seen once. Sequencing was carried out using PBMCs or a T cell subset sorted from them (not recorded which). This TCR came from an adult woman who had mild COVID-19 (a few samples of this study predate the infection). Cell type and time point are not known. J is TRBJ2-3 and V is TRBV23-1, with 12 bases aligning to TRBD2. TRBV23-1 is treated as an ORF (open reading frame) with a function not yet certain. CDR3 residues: CASQTSGRDTQYF. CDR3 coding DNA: TGCGCCAGCCAGACTAGCGGGAGAGATACGCAGTATTTT.